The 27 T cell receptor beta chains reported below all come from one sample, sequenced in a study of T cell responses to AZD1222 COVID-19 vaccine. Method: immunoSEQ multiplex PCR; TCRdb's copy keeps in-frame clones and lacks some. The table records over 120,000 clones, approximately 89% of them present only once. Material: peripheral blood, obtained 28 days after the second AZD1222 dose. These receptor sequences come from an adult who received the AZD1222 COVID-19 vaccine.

This chain's CDR3 is CASSLVTKGTGYGYTF. In nucleotides, the CDR3 is TGCGCCAGCAGCTTGGTTACGAAGGGAACAGGCTATGGCTACACCTTC. This chain uses TRBV5-1 with TRBJ1-2; tentative D call: TRBD1 (5 bases). The CDR3 consists of 16 residues. V was cut by 0 bases and J by 4 bases, with 16 bases left in between. The germline V gene encodes CDR1 SGHRS and CDR2 YFSETQ.

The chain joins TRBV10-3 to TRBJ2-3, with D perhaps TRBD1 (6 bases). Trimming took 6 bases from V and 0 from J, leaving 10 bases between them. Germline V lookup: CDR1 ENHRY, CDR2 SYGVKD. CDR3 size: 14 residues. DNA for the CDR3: TGTGCCATCAGGAGGGGGACGAGCACAGATACGCAGTATTTT. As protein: CAIRRGTSTDTQYF.

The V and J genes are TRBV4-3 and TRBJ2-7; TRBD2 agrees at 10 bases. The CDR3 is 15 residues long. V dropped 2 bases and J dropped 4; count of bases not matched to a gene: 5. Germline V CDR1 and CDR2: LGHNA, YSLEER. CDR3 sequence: CASSQQAGGEYEQYF. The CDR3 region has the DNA TGCGCCAGCAGCCAACAAGCGGGAGGGGAGTACGAGCAGTACTTC.

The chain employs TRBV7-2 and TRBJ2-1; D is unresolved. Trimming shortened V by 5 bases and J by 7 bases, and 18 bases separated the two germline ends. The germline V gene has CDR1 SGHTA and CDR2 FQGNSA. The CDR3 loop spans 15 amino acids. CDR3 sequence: CASSLNTGFRNEQFF. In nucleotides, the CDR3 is TGTGCCAGCAGCCTTAATACTGGTTTTCGAAATGAGCAGTTCTTC.

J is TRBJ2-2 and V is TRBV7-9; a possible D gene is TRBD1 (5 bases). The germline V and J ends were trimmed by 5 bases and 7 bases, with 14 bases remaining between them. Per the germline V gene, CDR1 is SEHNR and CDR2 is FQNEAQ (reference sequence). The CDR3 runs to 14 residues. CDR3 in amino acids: CASSVIGVHGELFF. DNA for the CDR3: TGTGCCAGCAGCGTTATAGGGGTTCACGGGGAGCTGTTTTTT.

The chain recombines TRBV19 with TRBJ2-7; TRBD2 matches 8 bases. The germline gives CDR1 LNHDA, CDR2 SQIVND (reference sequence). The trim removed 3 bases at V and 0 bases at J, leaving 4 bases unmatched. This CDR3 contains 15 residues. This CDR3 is CASSIELAASYEQYF. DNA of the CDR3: TGTGCCAGTAGTATCGAACTAGCGGCCTCCTACGAGCAGTACTTC.

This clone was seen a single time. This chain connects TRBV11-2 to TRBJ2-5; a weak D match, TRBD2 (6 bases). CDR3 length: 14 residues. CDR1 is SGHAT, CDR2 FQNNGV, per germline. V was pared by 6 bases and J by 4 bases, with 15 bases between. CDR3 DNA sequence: TGTGCCAGCAGTTCCGGGAGCGGGTCAGAGACCCAGTACTTC. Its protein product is CASSSGSGSETQYF.

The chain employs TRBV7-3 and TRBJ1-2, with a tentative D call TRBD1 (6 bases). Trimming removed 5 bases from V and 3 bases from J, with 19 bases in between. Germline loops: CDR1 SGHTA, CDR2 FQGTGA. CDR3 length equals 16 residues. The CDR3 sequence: CASSQNGKGVDYGYTF. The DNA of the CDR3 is TGTGCCAGCAGCCAAAACGGCAAGGGGGTTGACTATGGCTACACCTTC.

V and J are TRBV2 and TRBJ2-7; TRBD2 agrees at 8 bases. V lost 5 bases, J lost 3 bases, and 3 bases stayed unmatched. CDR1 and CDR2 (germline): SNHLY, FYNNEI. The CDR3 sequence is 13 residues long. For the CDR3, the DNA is TGTGCCAGCAGTCGGACTAGCTTCTACGAGCAGTACTTC. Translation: CASSRTSFYEQYF. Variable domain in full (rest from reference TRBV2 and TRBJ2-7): EPEVTQTPSHQVTQMGQEVILRCVPISNHLYFYWYRQILGQKVEFLVSFYNNEISEKSEIFDDQFSVERPDGSNFTLKIRSTKLEDSAMYFCASSRTSFYEQYFGPGTRLTVT.

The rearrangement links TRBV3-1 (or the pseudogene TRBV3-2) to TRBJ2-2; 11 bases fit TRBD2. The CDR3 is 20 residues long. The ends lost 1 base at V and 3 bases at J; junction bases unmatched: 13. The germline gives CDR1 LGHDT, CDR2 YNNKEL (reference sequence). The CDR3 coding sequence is TGTGCCAGCAGCCAAGGCTCGCTAGCGGGAGGCGAGGGGGACACCGGGGAGCTGTTTTTT. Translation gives CASSQGSLAGGEGDTGELFF.

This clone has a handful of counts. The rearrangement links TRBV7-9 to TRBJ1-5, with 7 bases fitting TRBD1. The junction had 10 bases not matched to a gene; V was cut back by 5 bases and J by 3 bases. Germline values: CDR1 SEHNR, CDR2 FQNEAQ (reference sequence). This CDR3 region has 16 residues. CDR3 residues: CASSPPAGTVNQPQHF. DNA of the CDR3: TGTGCCAGCAGCCCCCCTGCGGGGACAGTCAATCAGCCCCAGCATTTT.

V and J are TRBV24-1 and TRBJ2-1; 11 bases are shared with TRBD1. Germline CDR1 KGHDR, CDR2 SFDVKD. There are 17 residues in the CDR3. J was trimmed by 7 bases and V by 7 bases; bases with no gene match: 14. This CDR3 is CATSGGHGQGAFNEQFF. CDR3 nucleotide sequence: TGTGCCACCAGCGGGGGCCATGGACAGGGGGCGTTTAATGAGCAGTTCTTC.

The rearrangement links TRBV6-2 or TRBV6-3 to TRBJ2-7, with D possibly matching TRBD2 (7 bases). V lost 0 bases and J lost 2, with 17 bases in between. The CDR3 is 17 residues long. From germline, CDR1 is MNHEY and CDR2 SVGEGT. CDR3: CASSYSKRGGSPYEQYF. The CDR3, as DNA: TGTGCCAGCAGTTACTCGAAAAGGGGGGGGAGCCCCTACGAGCAGTACTTC.

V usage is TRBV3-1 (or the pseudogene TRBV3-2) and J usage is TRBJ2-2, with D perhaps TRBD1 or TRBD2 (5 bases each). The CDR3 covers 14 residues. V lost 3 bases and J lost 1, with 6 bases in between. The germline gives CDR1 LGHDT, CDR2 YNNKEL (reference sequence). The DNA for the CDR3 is TGTGCCAGCAGCCAGGGGGTGAACACCGGGGAGCTGTTTTTT. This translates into CASSQGVNTGELFF.

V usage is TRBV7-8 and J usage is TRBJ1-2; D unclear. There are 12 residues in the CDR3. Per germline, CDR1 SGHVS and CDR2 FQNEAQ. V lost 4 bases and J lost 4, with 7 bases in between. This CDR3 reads CASSSTGYGYTF. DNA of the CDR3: TGTGCCAGCAGCTCAACGGGCTATGGCTACACCTTC.

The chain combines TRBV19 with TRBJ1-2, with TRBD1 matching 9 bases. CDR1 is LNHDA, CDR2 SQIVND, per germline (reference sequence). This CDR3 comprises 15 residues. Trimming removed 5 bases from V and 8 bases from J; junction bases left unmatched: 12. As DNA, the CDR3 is TGTGCCAGTAGTGCCGGGACAGGGTCGGGTCTCGGCTACACCTTC. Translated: CASSAGTGSGLGYTF.

CDR3 amino acids: CASRRPGGENQPQHF. The CDR3 bases are TGTGCCAGTAGAAGGCCGGGGGGAGAAAATCAGCCCCAGCATTTT. This chain uses TRBV19 with TRBJ1-5, with TRBD1 as a possible D gene (5 bases). CDR3 length equals 15 residues. The ends were cut back, 6 bases at V and 4 bases at J, with 16 bases in the middle. CDR1 and CDR2 from the germline V gene are LNHDA and SQIVND (reference sequence). Drawing the rest from reference TRBV19 and TRBJ1-5, the complete variable domain is DGGITQSPKYLFRKEGQNVTLSCEQNLNHDAMYWYRQDPGQGLRLIYYSQIVNDFQKGDIAEGYSVSREKKESFPLTVTSAQKNPTAFYLCASRRPGGENQPQHFGDGTRLSIL.

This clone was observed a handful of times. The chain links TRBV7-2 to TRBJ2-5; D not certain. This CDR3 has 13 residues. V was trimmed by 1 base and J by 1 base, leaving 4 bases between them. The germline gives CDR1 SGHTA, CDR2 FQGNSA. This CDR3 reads CASSLVAQETQYF. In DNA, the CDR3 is TGTGCCAGCAGCTTAGTCGCCCAAGAGACCCAGTACTTC.

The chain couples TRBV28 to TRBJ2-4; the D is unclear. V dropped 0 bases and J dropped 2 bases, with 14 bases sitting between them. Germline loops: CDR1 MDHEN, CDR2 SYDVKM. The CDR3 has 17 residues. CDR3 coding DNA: TGTGCCAGCAGTTTATGTTGCCAGGTCGGGCCCAAAAACATTCAGTACTTC. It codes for CASSLCCQVGPKNIQYF.

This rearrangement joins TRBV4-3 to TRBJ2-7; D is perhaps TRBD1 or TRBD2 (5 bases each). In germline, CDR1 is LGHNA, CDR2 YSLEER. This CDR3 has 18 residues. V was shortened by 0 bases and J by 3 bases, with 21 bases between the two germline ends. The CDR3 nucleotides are TGCGCCAGCAGCCAAGATTGGGGACGGGGCGGGTATCGCTACGAGCAGTACTTC. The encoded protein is CASSQDWGRGGYRYEQYF.

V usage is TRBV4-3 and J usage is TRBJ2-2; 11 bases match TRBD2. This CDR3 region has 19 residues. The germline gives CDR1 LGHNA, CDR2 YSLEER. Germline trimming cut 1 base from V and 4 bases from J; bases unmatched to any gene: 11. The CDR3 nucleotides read TGCGCCAGCAGCCAAGGGGATATAGCGGGAGGGCCCAGCACCGGGGAGCTGTTTTTT. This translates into CASSQGDIAGGPSTGELFF.

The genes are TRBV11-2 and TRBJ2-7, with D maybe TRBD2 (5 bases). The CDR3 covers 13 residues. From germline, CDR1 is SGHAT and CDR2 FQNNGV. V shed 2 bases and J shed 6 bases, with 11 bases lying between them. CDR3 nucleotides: TGTGCCAGCAGCTTACCAGGAGGAGTCGAGCAGTACTTC. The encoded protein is CASSLPGGVEQYF.

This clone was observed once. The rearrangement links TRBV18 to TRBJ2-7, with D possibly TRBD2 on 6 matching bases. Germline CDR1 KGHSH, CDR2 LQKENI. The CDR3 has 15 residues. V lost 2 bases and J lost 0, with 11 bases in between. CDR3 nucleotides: TGTGCCAGCTCACCATCTTCGACTAGCTCCTACGAGCAGTACTTC. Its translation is CASSPSSTSSYEQYF.

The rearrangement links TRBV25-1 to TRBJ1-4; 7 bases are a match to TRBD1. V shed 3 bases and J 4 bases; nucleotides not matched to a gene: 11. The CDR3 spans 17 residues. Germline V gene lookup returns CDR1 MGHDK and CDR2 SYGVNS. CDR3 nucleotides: TGTGCCAGCAGTGATCCCCTCCGGGACAGCTATAATGAAAAACTGTTTTTT. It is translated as CASSDPLRDSYNEKLFF.

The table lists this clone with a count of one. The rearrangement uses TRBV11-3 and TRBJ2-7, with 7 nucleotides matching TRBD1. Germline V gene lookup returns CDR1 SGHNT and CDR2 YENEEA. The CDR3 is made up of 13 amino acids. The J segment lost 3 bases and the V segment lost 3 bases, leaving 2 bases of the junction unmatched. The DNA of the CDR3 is TGTGCCAGCAGCTTGGGACAGAACTACGAGCAGTACTTC. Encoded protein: CASSLGQNYEQYF.

CDR3 sequence: CASGFSQVNTEAFF. CDR3 sequence (DNA): TGTGCTAGTGGTTTCTCTCAGGTAAACACTGAAGCTTTCTTT. The chain employs TRBV12-5 and TRBJ1-1; D gene unclear. The germline gives CDR1 LGHNT, CDR2 FRNRAP. Trimming cost V 3 bases and J 2 bases, with 10 bases left between them. This CDR3 contains 14 residues.

CDR3 residues: CASRSGTGGVYEKLFF. CDR3 nucleotide sequence: TGTGCCAGTAGAAGTGGTACAGGGGGCGTGTATGAAAAACTGTTTTTT. V is TRBV19 and J is TRBJ1-4; 9 bases align to TRBD1. The CDR3 runs 16 residues. The trim removed 6 bases at V and 6 bases at J, leaving 11 bases unmatched. Germline loops: CDR1 LNHDA, CDR2 SQIVND (reference sequence).